The clone carrying this T cell receptor (beta chain) has just a few counts. As yet, its antigen is unknown. This entry is derived from a study of blood T cells in healthy people across ages. About the research overall: Template switching captured about one barcoded beta molecule per two T cells.

Whole-study results and caveats: Investigators treated diversity estimates from one million T cells as underestimates.

Losses at the gene ends were 6 bases for V and 3 bases for J; bases not matched to a gene: 9. This CDR3 contains 15 residues. CDR1 is MNHEY and CDR2 is SVGAGI in the germline V gene. For the second PCR, which ran for about 6 to 11 cycles, a sample-barcoded 5' primer and a J-beta primer mix were used. A tag from a template-switch adaptor with 12 random nucleotides marked each cDNA molecule. TCRdb recomputed calls from the 5' RACE reads with MiXCR, one row per CDR3 protein. The sample carries some 560,000 distinct CDR3 sequences, about 27% recorded once. The same specimen was also included in a second study, on T cells of mothers and their children. That paper adds: The study found slightly higher but non-significant overlap in related versus unrelated mother-child pairs.

The source of this sequence is a boy younger than 10 in good health. The sample comprised blood. This chain uses TRBV6-5 with TRBJ2-3; 7 positions match TRBD2. The CDR3 loop reads CASSGRRLATDTQYF. The CDR3 DNA sequence: TGTGCCAGCAGCGGGCGGAGACTAGCAACAGATACGCAGTATTTT.